The 8 T cell receptor beta chains below all came from one sample that was sequenced in a study of blood T cells in healthy people across ages. The authors ran a second PCR of 7 to 11 cycles using a sample-barcoded 5' primer and a J-beta primer mix. TCRdb reanalysed the 5' RACE reads using MiXCR and keeps one entry per CDR3 protein. The data contain under 2,000,000 distinct CDR3 sequences, roughly 50% of them seen just once; the ten biggest clones take up around 2.1%. The sample taken for sequencing was blood. The receptors stem from a woman aged 35 to 49 in good health.

With respect to this clonotype: One end of the junction does not line up with germline, which may come from a read error. The rearrangement joins TRBV29-1 to TRBJ2-5; TRBD1 matches at 7 bases. In germline, CDR1 is SQVTM, CDR2 ANQGSEA. This CDR3 comprises 14 residues. This chain's CDR3 is CSVDVGRGQETLYF. CDR3 in DNA: TGCAGCGTTGATGTGGGAAGGGGGCAAGAGACCCTGTACTTC.

V gene TRBV24-1 combines with J gene TRBJ2-1; 10 bases match TRBD1. The CDR3 totals 15 residues. Looked up from germline, CDR1 is KGHDR and CDR2 is SFDVKD. The V gene end was trimmed by 3 bases and the J gene end by 9 bases; junction bases not matched to a gene: 7. The CDR3 sequence: CATSDRDRGIGEQFF. For the CDR3, the DNA is TGTGCCACCAGTGATCGGGACAGGGGAATAGGTGAGCAGTTCTTC.

V gene TRBV27 combines with J gene TRBJ2-3; maybe TRBD2 (5 bases). Germline V gene lookup returns CDR1 MNHEY and CDR2 SMNVEV (reference sequence). V was trimmed by 3 bases and J by 14 bases, leaving 21 bases between them. CDR3 size: 14 residues. In DNA, the CDR3 is TGTGCCAGCAGTTTGGCGAGGGCGGATCGTCGTCTGTATTTT. It is translated as CASSLARADRRLYF.

The V gene is TRBV4-3, the J gene TRBJ1-2, with D tentatively TRBD1 (6 bases). CDR3 size: 15 residues. Looked up from germline, CDR1 is LGHNA and CDR2 is YSLEER. V was shortened by 0 bases and J by 7 bases, with 15 bases between the two germline ends. DNA for the CDR3: TGCGCCAGCAGCCAAGATACCGGGACAAAGGGTGGCTACACCTTC. This encodes CASSQDTGTKGGYTF.

The J gene is TRBJ2-5, the V gene TRBV4-2; 11 bases are a match to TRBD1. This CDR3 comprises 19 residues. J gave up 5 bases and V 0 bases, and 14 bases lay outside the gene matches. From germline, CDR1 is LGHNA and CDR2 YNFKEQ. CDR3 sequence: CASSQEWRTGGLTGETQYF. In nucleotides, the CDR3 is TGTGCCAGCAGCCAAGAATGGAGGACAGGGGGCCTGACGGGGGAGACCCAGTACTTC.

J is TRBJ2-1 and V is TRBV4-2; tentative D call: TRBD2 (6 bases). The DNA end lines up better with TRBJ2-7; the J call may be wrong. This CDR3 contains 15 residues. Per germline, CDR1 LGHNA and CDR2 YNFKEQ. The CDR3 region has the DNA TGTGCCAGCAGCCAAGCTAGGGACTCCTACAATGAGCAGTACTTC. Residues: CASSQARDSYNEQYF.

This sequence joins TRBV7-9 and TRBJ2-1; TRBD1 aligns across 9 bases. The CDR3 runs to 15 residues. Germline CDR1 and CDR2: SEHNR and FQNEAQ (reference sequence). The junction had 3 bases not matched to a gene; V was cut back by 2 bases and J by 4 bases. CDR3 in amino acids: CASSLWDREYNEQFF. The CDR3 DNA is TGTGCCAGCAGCTTATGGGACAGGGAGTACAATGAGCAGTTCTTC.

The CDR3 DNA reads TGTGCCAGCAGACGAGACACTGGAACAAGAGGAACCCAGTACTTC. It translates to CASRRDTGTRGTQYF. The gene calls are TRBV7-2 and TRBJ2-7; D not certain. The length of the CDR3 is 15 residues. The V end was cut by 6 bases, the J end by 10 bases, with 25 bases between. Germline V lookup: CDR1 SGHTA, CDR2 FQGNSA.